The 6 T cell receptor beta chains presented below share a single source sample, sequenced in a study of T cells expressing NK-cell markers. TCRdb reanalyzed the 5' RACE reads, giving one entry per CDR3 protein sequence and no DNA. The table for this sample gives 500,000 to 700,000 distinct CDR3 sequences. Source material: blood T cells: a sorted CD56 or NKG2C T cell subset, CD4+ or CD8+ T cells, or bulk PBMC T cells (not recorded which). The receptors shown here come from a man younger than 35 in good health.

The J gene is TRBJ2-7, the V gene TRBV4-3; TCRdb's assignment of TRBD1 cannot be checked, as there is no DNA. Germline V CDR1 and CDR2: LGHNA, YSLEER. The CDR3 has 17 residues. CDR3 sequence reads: CASSQDSLGTGNYEQYF.

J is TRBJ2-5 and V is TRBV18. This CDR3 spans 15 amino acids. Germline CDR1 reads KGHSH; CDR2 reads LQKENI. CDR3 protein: CASSPLANLQETQYF.

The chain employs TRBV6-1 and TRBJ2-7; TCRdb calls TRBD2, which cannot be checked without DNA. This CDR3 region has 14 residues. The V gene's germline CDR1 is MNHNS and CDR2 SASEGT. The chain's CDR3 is CASWGGPVSYEQYF.

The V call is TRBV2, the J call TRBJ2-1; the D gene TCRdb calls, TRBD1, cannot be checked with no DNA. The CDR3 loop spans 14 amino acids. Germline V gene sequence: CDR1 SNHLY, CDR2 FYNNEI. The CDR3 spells CASLALPSENEQFF.

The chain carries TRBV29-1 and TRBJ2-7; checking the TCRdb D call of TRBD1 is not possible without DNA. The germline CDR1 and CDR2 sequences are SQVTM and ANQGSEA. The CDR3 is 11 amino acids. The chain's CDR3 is CSVTPGNEQYF.

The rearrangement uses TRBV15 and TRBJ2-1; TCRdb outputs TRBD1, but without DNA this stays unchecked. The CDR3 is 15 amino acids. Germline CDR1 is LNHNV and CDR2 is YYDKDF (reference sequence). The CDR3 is CATSRVRQGTNEQFF.